The 26 T cell receptor beta chains presented below share a single source sample, sequenced in a study of cytomegalovirus exposure and HLA in healthy donors. The PCR was carried out with 60 Vbeta primers and 13 Jbeta primers. Here immunoSEQ multiplex PCR was the method, and the copy in TCRdb shows in-frame clones only, minus some. Here the sample table reports more than 95,000 clones. Sequenced material: PBMCs. The receptors originated from a man aged 35 to 55 in good health and CMV-seronegative.

The chain combines TRBV15 with TRBJ2-1, with 9 nucleotides matching TRBD1. The germline V gene has CDR1 LNHNV and CDR2 YYDKDF (reference sequence). V shed 6 bases, J shed 5 bases, and the junction held 11 bases outside the gene matches. This CDR3 has 16 amino acids. DNA of the CDR3: TGTGCCACCAGAGTTACCGGGACAGGGACCGACAATGAGCAGTTCTTC. Protein sequence: CATRVTGTGTDNEQFF.

The chain has TRBV7-2 and TRBJ1-2; a weak D match, TRBD1 (6 bases). V lost 5 bases and J 4 bases, leaving 14 bases between the germline ends. Germline CDR1 reads SGHTA; CDR2 reads FQGNSA. The CDR3 covers 14 residues. In DNA form, the CDR3 reads TGTGCCAGCAGCCCGCGGGGGCCGGGCTATGGCTACACCTTC. It translates to CASSPRGPGYGYTF.

J is TRBJ1-1 and V is TRBV6-1; maybe TRBD1 (6 bases). The CDR3 length is 13 residues. Germline V gene sequence: CDR1 MNHNS, CDR2 SASEGT. V was trimmed by 4 bases and J by 5 bases, leaving 11 bases between them. The CDR3 DNA sequence: TGTGCCAGCAGTGGGGGCAGGGGAACTGAAGCTTTCTTT. Amino acids: CASSGGRGTEAFF.

This chain connects TRBV28 to TRBJ1-2, with D maybe TRBD1 (5 bases). The CDR3 covers 20 residues. V was trimmed by 4 bases and J by 4 bases, leaving 31 bases between them. The germline V gene encodes CDR1 MDHEN and CDR2 SYDVKM. This CDR3 is CASSSPGSHWSAQPLYGYTF. Written as DNA, the CDR3 is TGTGCCAGCAGTTCTCCAGGGTCCCATTGGTCCGCACAACCCCTCTATGGCTACACCTTC.

The chain joins TRBV11-3 to TRBJ2-3; 9 bases map to TRBD2. CDR1 is SGHNT and CDR2 is YENEEA in the germline V gene. Germline trimming cut 3 bases from V and 2 bases from J; bases unmatched to any gene: 3. The CDR3 sequence is 15 residues long. CDR3 DNA: TGTGCCAGCAGCTTCCGACTAGCGGACACAGATACGCAGTATTTT. The encoded protein is CASSFRLADTDTQYF.

This chain connects TRBV11-2 to TRBJ2-7; no definite D call. Trimming stripped 5 bases from V and 7 bases from J, with 18 bases between. CDR1 is SGHAT and CDR2 is FQNNGV in the germline V gene. The CDR3 is made up of 14 amino acids. CDR3 region: CASSHSNGLLEQYF. The DNA for the CDR3 is TGTGCCAGCAGCCATTCTAATGGGCTCCTGGAGCAGTACTTC.

This rearrangement joins TRBV11-3 to TRBJ1-2, with D possibly being TRBD1 (6 bases). Trimming took off 3 bases at V and 7 bases at J, with 18 bases between the two ends. Per germline, CDR1 SGHNT and CDR2 YENEEA. The CDR3 has 15 amino acids. The CDR3 DNA is TGTGCCAGCAGCTTGAGGGGGTTCAGTTATAGTGGCTACACCTTC. Translating gives CASSLRGFSYSGYTF.

This chain links TRBV5-4 with TRBJ2-7, with TRBD2 as a possible D gene (5 bases). Trimming shortened V by 4 bases and J by 0 bases, and 17 bases separated the two germline ends. The CDR3 extends over 16 amino acids. The germline CDR1 and CDR2 sequences are SGHNT and YYREEE (reference sequence). The CDR3, as DNA: TGTGCCAGCAGCAAGGTGGCGCGGGCGAGCTCCTACGAGCAGTACTTC. Translated, it gives CASSKVARASSYEQYF.

This chain joins TRBV19 and TRBJ1-1, with D unclear. Germline lookup yields CDR1 LNHDA and CDR2 SQIVND (reference sequence). V gave up 4 bases and J gave up 1 base, with 7 bases separating them. The CDR3 is 13 residues long. DNA for the CDR3: TGTGCCAGTAGTAGCGGTCCGAACACTGAAGCTTTCTTT. Encoded protein: CASSSGPNTEAFF.

This chain links TRBV30 with TRBJ1-2, with D hard to call. The CDR3 loop spans 8 amino acids. The germline CDR1 and CDR2 sequences are GTSNPN and SVGIG (reference sequence). The CDR3 sequence is CGLYGYTF. CDR3 in DNA: TGTGGTCTATATGGCTACACCTTC.

The chain joins TRBV10-3 to TRBJ1-2, with 7 bases matching TRBD1. V trimming: 4 bases; J trimming: 2 bases; junction bases outside the gene matches: 13. This CDR3 has 17 amino acids. The germline CDR1 and CDR2 sequences are ENHRY and SYGVKD. CDR3 loop: CAISVRFDDRANYGYTF. CDR3 nucleotide sequence: TGTGCCATCAGTGTACGTTTTGATGACAGGGCGAACTATGGCTACACCTTC.

This chain connects TRBV7-9 to TRBJ1-1; D is uncertain. Germline V gene data show CDR1 as SEHNR and CDR2 as FQNEAQ (reference sequence). The germline V and J ends were trimmed by 2 bases and 6 bases, with 7 bases remaining between them. The CDR3 has 12 residues. The CDR3: CASSLSGSEAFF. CDR3 nucleotide sequence: TGTGCCAGCAGCTTAAGCGGGTCTGAAGCTTTCTTT.

The chain uses TRBV2 and TRBJ1-1; D gene unclear. Germline CDR1 is SNHLY and CDR2 is FYNNEI. The length of the CDR3 is 16 residues. V gave up 7 bases and J gave up 1 base, with 19 bases separating them. The CDR3 region is CASKFRQVIGNTEAFF. In DNA form, the CDR3 reads TGTGCCAGCAAATTTAGGCAGGTTATAGGGAACACTGAAGCTTTCTTT.

The chain is built from TRBV6-5 and TRBJ2-5, with TRBD2 matching over 7 bases. V lost 6 bases to trimming and J lost 9 bases; unmatched junction nucleotides: 7. Germline values: CDR1 MNHEY, CDR2 SVGAGI. CDR3 length: 12 amino acids. DNA for the CDR3: TGTGCCAGCAGCCGTGGGGAGGGGTCCCAGTACTTC. It is translated as CASSRGEGSQYF.

The V and J genes are TRBV10-2 and TRBJ1-5; 8 positions match TRBD1. This CDR3 is 18 amino acids long. After removal of 8 bases from V and 6 bases from J, the junction contained 21 bases not matched to a gene. Germline CDR1 and CDR2: WSHSY and SAAADI. CDR3 in DNA: TGCGCCAGCTCCACGGTTACAGGGGGTACCAGGAGGGGTCAGCCCCAGCATTTT. Amino acid sequence: CASSTVTGGTRRGQPQHF.

The CDR3 loop is CASSAGLAGVGTQYF. In DNA form, the CDR3 reads TGTGCCAGCAGCGCGGGACTAGCGGGAGTTGGTACGCAGTATTTT. V usage is TRBV11-2 and J usage is TRBJ2-3; 14 bases fit TRBD2. The CDR3 length is 15 residues. Germline CDR1 and CDR2: SGHAT and FQNNGV. V was pared by 5 bases and J by 8 bases, with 6 bases of the junction left unmatched.

This chain joins TRBV19 and TRBJ1-4; 8 bases match TRBD1. V shed 6 bases, J shed 6 bases, and the junction held 9 bases outside the gene matches. Per the germline V gene, CDR1 is LNHDA and CDR2 is SQIVND (reference sequence). The CDR3 contains 15 residues. The CDR3 loop reads CASRDPGGADEKLFF. The CDR3 DNA follows: TGTGCCAGTAGAGACCCAGGGGGCGCGGATGAAAAACTGTTTTTT.

For this clone: An end of the junction differs from the germline gene, which may be a read error. The gene calls are TRBV28 and TRBJ2-5, with 10 bases aligning to TRBD1. This CDR3 region has 12 residues. Germline assignment: CDR1 MDHEN and CDR2 SYDVKM. This CDR3 is CASSFAWDRGHF. The CDR3, as DNA: TGTGCCAGCAGTTTCGCGTGGGACAGGGGCCACTTC.

The chain is built from TRBV7-2 and TRBJ2-3; TRBD1 or TRBD2 may be the D gene (5 bases each). V gave up 5 bases and J gave up 6 bases, with 21 bases separating them. Germline-derived CDR1 and CDR2 are SGHTA and FQGNSA. The CDR3 sequence is 16 residues long. In nucleotides, the CDR3 is TGTGCCAGCAGCGTAGGGGCTAGGGCGGACTTGGATACGCAGTATTTT. It yields the protein CASSVGARADLDTQYF.

This chain uses TRBV29-1 with TRBJ2-7; the D gene is possibly TRBD1 (5 bases). V lost 6 bases to trimming and J lost 1 base, with 7 bases between them. This CDR3 spans 11 amino acids. Germline-derived CDR1 and CDR2 are SQVTM and ANQGSEA. CDR3 DNA: TGCAGCGTCAGGGAATCCTACGAGCAGTACTTC. Translating gives CSVRESYEQYF.

V and J are TRBV9 and TRBJ1-3; D is possibly TRBD1 (5 bases). CDR1 and CDR2 (germline): SGDLS, YYNGEE. Trimming left V 3 bases short and J 2 bases short, with 9 bases between. The CDR3 totals 14 residues. This CDR3 is CASSAGGTGNTIYF. DNA for the CDR3: TGTGCCAGCAGCGCCGGGGGAACTGGAAACACCATATATTTT.

The chain carries TRBV25-1 and TRBJ2-2; D is unclear. The V gene lost 3 bases and the J gene lost 5 bases, with 13 bases spanning the gap. Looked up from germline, CDR1 is MGHDK and CDR2 is SYGVNS. This CDR3 is built from 15 residues. The CDR3 here is CASSDLEKGTGELFF. CDR3 DNA sequence: TGTGCCAGCAGTGACCTAGAAAAAGGAACCGGGGAGCTGTTTTTT.

This rearrangement joins TRBV9 to TRBJ2-1; D may be TRBD2 (6 bases). This CDR3 comprises 16 residues. V was pared by 0 bases and J by 8 bases, with 18 bases between. The V gene's germline CDR1 is SGDLS and CDR2 YYNGEE. The CDR3 protein is CASSVGSGGAFDEQFF. The CDR3 DNA reads TGTGCCAGCAGCGTAGGGAGTGGAGGGGCTTTCGATGAGCAGTTCTTC.

V is TRBV28 and J is TRBJ1-1; D remains ambiguous. Germline V CDR1 and CDR2: MDHEN, SYDVKM. V was clipped by 5 bases and J by 1 base, with 11 bases between them. The CDR3 sequence is 14 residues long. CDR3 in amino acids: CASSVAVGNTEAFF. CDR3 nucleotides: TGTGCCAGCAGTGTGGCGGTAGGGAACACTGAAGCTTTCTTT.

The chain has TRBV2 and TRBJ2-1; a weak D match, TRBD2 (6 bases). Looked up from germline, CDR1 is SNHLY and CDR2 is FYNNEI. CDR3 size: 12 residues. V lost 5 bases, J lost 7 bases, and 9 bases lay in between. CDR3 nucleotide sequence: TGTGCCAGCAGTTCTGGGGGGAATGAGCAGTTCTTC. It translates to CASSSGGNEQFF.

The chain joins TRBV29-1 to TRBJ2-1, with TRBD2 matching 11 bases. Losses at the gene ends were 6 bases for V and 5 bases for J; bases not matched to a gene: 15. CDR3 length equals 17 residues. The V gene's germline CDR1 is SQVTM and CDR2 ANQGSEA. CDR3 protein: CSVPLGLAESIDNEQFF. The CDR3 bases are TGCAGCGTCCCCCTGGGACTAGCGGAGTCCATCGACAATGAGCAGTTCTTC.